This T cell receptor beta chain was identified in a study of T cell responses to AZD1222 COVID-19 vaccine. Study-wide results and caveats: Dominant CD4 TCR responses targeted spike regions 160-218 and 743-854.

Sequenced by immunoSEQ multiplex PCR; TCRdb stores in-frame clones only, minus some. This sample yields around 160,000 clones, of which about 92% are seen a single time; 1.5% to 2% belongs to the top ten. J gave up 4 bases and V 0 bases, and 5 bases lay outside the gene matches. This CDR3 region has 16 residues. The germline CDR1 and CDR2 sequences are KGHSH and LQKENI. Note on this clone: Its cognate antigen is unknown.

The sequences come from peripheral blood, collected on day 0 of AZD1222 vaccination. The sequence was obtained from an adult in good health. The chain employs TRBV18 and TRBJ2-5; 10 positions agree with TRBD1. In DNA form, the CDR3 reads TGTGCCAGCTCACCACCCGGACAGGGGGGAGGAGAGACCCAGTACTTC. This gives the protein CASSPPGQGGGETQYF.